This T cell receptor (beta chain) was obtained from a study of T cell responses to AZD1222 COVID-19 vaccine. At the level of the study: It was second doses at about 4 or about 12 weeks that were pooled.

Sequenced by immunoSEQ multiplex PCR; TCRdb stores in-frame clones only, minus some. In the table there are about 99,000 clones, 70% to 90% of which are singletons. Comments on this clone: The antigen is undetermined.

Looked up from germline, CDR1 is SGHNT and CDR2 is YYREEE (reference sequence). J gave up 4 bases and V 0 bases, and 0 bases lay outside the gene matches. This CDR3 has 15 amino acids. Whole-study results and caveats: Close to half of spike-specific TCRs reportedly recognize unmutated variant regions. Every sample of the repertoires postdated the peak T cell response. Among AZD1222 vaccinees, only six or seven were seropositive at baseline.

V gene TRBV5-4 combines with J gene TRBJ2-5; 13 bases agree with TRBD2. The receptor was derived from an adult in good health. The material sequenced was peripheral blood, taken on day 0 of AZD1222 vaccination. The CDR3 loop is CASSLGTSGRETQYF. The DNA for the CDR3 is TGTGCCAGCAGCTTGGGGACTAGCGGGAGAGAGACCCAGTACTTC.